Following are 10 T cell receptor beta chains from one sample sequenced in a study of T cells in Graves' hyperthyroidism and ophthalmopathy. The TCR beta CDR3 regions underwent amplification using RNA transcripts as the source. When the TCR CDR3 underwent first-round RT-PCR, the HTBI primer set was used. TCRdb redid the calling of the multiplex PCR reads with MiXCR, one entry per CDR3 protein. The data show about 320,000 distinct CDR3 sequences, around 16% seen once. The sample consisted of blood. Receptors were obtained from a man aged 25-45 years with Graves' hyperthyroidism.

The table lists this clonotype with many counts. The chain recombines TRBV11-3 with TRBJ2-7; D uncertain. Germline V gives CDR1 SGHNT, CDR2 YENEEA. The CDR3 spans 14 residues. Trimming took off 0 bases at V and 6 bases at J, with 12 bases between the two ends. The CDR3 is CASSLDGMVGEQYF. The CDR3, as DNA: TGTGCCAGCAGCTTAGATGGCATGGTAGGCGAGCAGTACTTC.

This clonotype was detected a few times. The chain links TRBV12-3 or TRBV12-4 to TRBJ2-1; 8 nucleotides line up with TRBD2. Unmatched junction bases numbered 4, after V lost 3 bases and J lost 0 bases. There are 16 residues in the CDR3. The DNA of the CDR3 is TGTGCCAGCAGTTTTAAGAGCGGGAGCTCCTACAATGAGCAGTTCTTC. This encodes CASSFKSGSSYNEQFF.

The chain combines TRBV28 with TRBJ2-3; 10 positions match TRBD1. Germline V gene data show CDR1 as MDHEN and CDR2 as SYDVKM. The length of the CDR3 is 15 residues. The ends lost 3 bases at V and 4 bases at J; junction bases unmatched: 4. CDR3 sequence: CASSLRQGASDTQYF. Here the CDR3 DNA reads TGTGCCAGCAGTTTGCGACAGGGGGCCTCAGATACGCAGTATTTT.

The sample holds many counts of this clonotype. V usage is TRBV13 and J usage is TRBJ2-7; possibly TRBD2 for D (6 bases). Germline assignment: CDR1 PRHDT and CDR2 FYEKMQ (reference sequence). This CDR3 is 15 amino acids long. With 1 base removed from V and 5 bases from J, the gap between germline ends came to 15 bases. The CDR3: CASSLDLARSDEQYF. CDR3 in DNA: TGTGCCAGCAGCTTAGACCTAGCGCGGAGCGACGAGCAGTACTTC.

The sample holds many counts of this clonotype. CDR3 loop: CASSLGGLANYGYTF. CDR3 bases: TGTGCCAGCAGCCTGGGAGGTTTAGCTAACTATGGCTACACCTTC. The genes are TRBV3-1 and TRBJ1-2; D not resolved. V dropped 4 bases and J dropped 0 bases, with 12 bases sitting between them. The germline gives CDR1 LGHDT, CDR2 YNNKEL (reference sequence). This CDR3 has 15 amino acids.

This clonotype was detected only a few times. V gene TRBV7-9 combines with J gene TRBJ2-5; D perhaps matches TRBD2 (5 bases). This CDR3 spans 15 amino acids. Trimming removed 5 bases from V and 4 bases from J, with 17 bases in between. The germline V gene encodes CDR1 SEHNR and CDR2 FQNEAQ (reference sequence). CDR3 bases: TGTGCCAGCAGCCCACCCGAGGACTGGGGAGAGACCCAGTACTTC. Encoded protein: CASSPPEDWGETQYF. The variable domain in full, with the rest retrieved from reference TRBV7-9 and TRBJ2-5, is DTGVSQNPRHKITKRGQNVTFRCDPISEHNRLYWYRQTLGQGPEFLTYFQNEAQLEKSRLLSDRFSAERPKGSFSTLEIQRTEQGDSAMYLCASSPPEDWGETQYFGPGTRLLVL.

This clonotype was detected many times. This rearrangement joins TRBV2 to TRBJ2-1; D is unresolved. The CDR3 contains 13 residues. Deletions cut 6 bases from V and 2 bases from J, with 8 bases between. Germline-derived CDR1 and CDR2 are SNHLY and FYNNEI. The CDR3 is CASSGSTYNEQFF. CDR3 coding DNA: TGTGCCAGCAGCGGCAGCACCTACAATGAGCAGTTCTTC.

Details on this clonotype: This may arise from a read error, as a much more abundant clone is one base away. The chain recombines TRBV5-1 with TRBJ1-1; no reliable D call. Germline CDR1 SGHRS, CDR2 YFSETQ. The CDR3 extends over 13 amino acids. CDR3 sequence (DNA): TGCGTCACTTCCCCGGGCGGTAACACTGAAGCTTTCTTT. It yields the protein CVTSPGGNTEAFF.

This clonotype was observed many times. The gene calls are TRBV3-1 and TRBJ2-3, with a tentative D call TRBD2 (6 bases). V shed 1 base and J shed 2 bases, with 13 bases lying between them. The length of the CDR3 is 16 residues. Germline V gene data show CDR1 as LGHDT and CDR2 as YNNKEL (reference sequence). CDR3 loop: CASSQVYGLTTDTQYF. The CDR3 DNA reads as TGTGCCAGCAGCCAAGTCTACGGACTAACCACAGATACGCAGTATTTT.

This clonotype was seen a few times. The V gene is TRBV4-1, the J gene TRBJ1-2; D call uncertain. Germline lookup yields CDR1 MGHRA and CDR2 YSYEKL. Trimming shortened V by 1 base and J by 8 bases, and 8 bases separated the two germline ends. This CDR3 region has 12 residues. CDR3 nucleotide sequence: TGCGCCAGCAGCCAAGGCCTTCGGGGCTACACCTTC. It translates to CASSQGLRGYTF.